Below, one T cell receptor (beta chain) is given with its context. Clones were sequenced by immunoSEQ multiplex PCR, and TCRdb holds only the in-frame ones, with some missing. The table lists 250,000 to 350,000 clones, roughly 89% of them singletons, with about 8.9% in the top ten. The data are from a study of blood T cell repertoires in COVID-19. Living in 24 US areas, the participants were between roughly 18 and 89 years of age. Cohort 3 recovered donors had two negative PCRs, clearance, or symptom resolution. Germline V gene lookup returns CDR1 MDHEN and CDR2 SYDVKM. With 5 bases removed from V and 0 bases from J, the gap between germline ends came to 14 bases. This CDR3 contains 15 residues.

This receptor was obtained from a woman younger than 35 who had recovered from COVID-19. The sample taken for sequencing was PBMCs or T cells enriched from blood (not recorded which). The genes are TRBV28 and TRBJ2-7, with D unresolved. CDR3 in DNA: TGTGCCAGCAGTCCTCCCCGCGCTTTCTCCTACGAGCAGTACTTC. It yields the protein CASSPPRAFSYEQYF.